Following are 29 T cell receptor beta chains from one sample sequenced in a study of cytomegalovirus exposure and HLA in healthy donors. The PCR was carried out with 60 Vbeta primers and 13 Jbeta primers. Measured with immunoSEQ multiplex PCR; TCRdb has only the in-frame clones, and not every one. The sample contains some 120,000 clones, roughly 81% of which appear only once. The sequenced sample was PBMCs. The source is a woman younger than 45 in good health and CMV-seronegative.

The chain recombines TRBV6-5 with TRBJ2-1; TRBD1 matches 10 bases. Germline values: CDR1 MNHEY, CDR2 SVGAGI. V lost 5 bases, J lost 8 bases, and 6 bases stayed unmatched. The CDR3 extends over 14 amino acids. In DNA form, the CDR3 reads TGTGCCAGCAGTCGCTCCGGGACAGGGGATGAGCAGTTCTTC. This translates into CASSRSGTGDEQFF.

This chain joins TRBV5-4 and TRBJ2-7; a weak D match, TRBD1 (5 bases). This CDR3 is 13 amino acids long. V lost 4 bases to trimming and J lost 6 bases, with 14 bases between them. Germline assignment: CDR1 SGHNT and CDR2 YYREEE (reference sequence). The CDR3 loop reads CASSIGRVAEQYF. DNA for the CDR3: TGTGCCAGCAGCATCGGCAGGGTCGCCGAGCAGTACTTC.

The chain employs TRBV30 and TRBJ1-3, with D unclear. With 2 bases removed from V and 4 bases from J, the gap between germline ends came to 12 bases. This CDR3 region has 14 residues. CDR1 and CDR2 from the germline V gene are GTSNPN and SVGIG (reference sequence). In nucleotides, the CDR3 is TGTGCCTGGAGTTTCGGGGTATACGGAAACACCATATATTTT. It is translated as CAWSFGVYGNTIYF.

The chain recombines TRBV2 with TRBJ2-3; possible D gene TRBD2, 6 bases. V lost 4 bases, J lost 1 base, and 21 bases lay in between. This CDR3 is built from 18 residues. Germline CDR1 and CDR2: SNHLY and FYNNEI. CDR3 amino acids: CASSVGGLARGGTDTQYF. CDR3 DNA sequence: TGTGCCAGCAGTGTAGGAGGGCTAGCGAGGGGAGGCACAGATACGCAGTATTTT.

The rearrangement links TRBV11-3 to TRBJ2-7; tentative D call: TRBD1 (6 bases). The germline gives CDR1 SGHNT, CDR2 YENEEA. This CDR3 region has 13 residues. V was trimmed by 6 bases and J by 6 bases, leaving 15 bases between them. DNA for the CDR3: TGTGCCAGCAGGCTGGACAGTGTGTCCGAGCAGTACTTC. This translates into CASRLDSVSEQYF. The variable domain in full, with the rest retrieved from reference TRBV11-3 and TRBJ2-7, is EAGVVQSPRYKIIEKKQPVAFWCNPISGHNTLYWYLQNLGQGPELLIRYENEEAVDDSQLPKDRFSAERLKGVDSTLKIQPAELGDSAVYLCASRLDSVSEQYFGPGTRLTVT.

The V gene is TRBV9, the J gene TRBJ1-2; 7 nucleotides agree with TRBD1. Trimming cost V 3 bases and J 3 bases; bases outside gene matches: 2. There are 13 residues in the CDR3. Germline CDR1 SGDLS, CDR2 YYNGEE. CDR3 amino acids: CASSEGQYYGYTF. The DNA for the CDR3 is TGTGCCAGCAGCGAGGGACAGTACTATGGCTACACCTTC.

The rearrangement uses TRBV19 and TRBJ2-5; perhaps TRBD2 as D (6 bases). There are 14 residues in the CDR3. Germline-derived CDR1 and CDR2 are LNHDA and SQIVND (reference sequence). V dropped 1 base and J dropped 4 bases, with 10 bases sitting between them. CDR3 DNA sequence: TGTGCCAGTAGTATAGTCCCGGGAGTAGAGACCCAGTACTTC. It is translated as CASSIVPGVETQYF.

This clone has only a few counts. V gene TRBV2 combines with J gene TRBJ1-5; possible D gene TRBD1, 6 bases. The germline V and J ends were trimmed by 7 bases and 6 bases, with 22 bases remaining between them. The germline gives CDR1 SNHLY, CDR2 FYNNEI. CDR3 length: 16 amino acids. The CDR3: CASTPLEGGFSQPQHF. DNA of the CDR3: TGTGCCAGCACCCCCTTAGAAGGGGGTTTTAGTCAGCCCCAGCATTTT.

J is TRBJ2-1 and V is TRBV6-6; the match to TRBD1 covers 9 bases. Germline loops: CDR1 MNHNY, CDR2 SVGAGI (reference sequence). This CDR3 contains 15 residues. V dropped 5 bases and J dropped 1; count of bases not matched to a gene: 3. The CDR3 loop is CASSPGQGSYNEQFF. The CDR3 DNA reads TGTGCCAGCAGTCCGGGACAGGGTTCCTACAATGAGCAGTTCTTC.

The V call is TRBV7-2, the J call TRBJ2-1; TRBD1 matches 8 bases. J lost 9 bases, V lost 1 base, and 8 bases had no gene match. The CDR3 totals 15 residues. Germline loops: CDR1 SGHTA, CDR2 FQGNSA. CDR3 sequence reads: CASSLGTGQGREQFF. The CDR3 nucleotides are TGTGCCAGCAGCTTAGGAACAGGACAGGGCCGTGAGCAGTTCTTC.

V is TRBV30 and J is TRBJ2-2; D is unresolved. Trimming shortened V by 3 bases and J by 5 bases, and 4 bases separated the two germline ends. In germline, CDR1 is GTSNPN, CDR2 SVGIG (reference sequence). This CDR3 is 11 amino acids long. Here the CDR3 DNA reads TGTGCCTGGAGACTAACCGGGGAGCTGTTTTTT. It specifies CAWRLTGELFF.

The V gene is TRBV9, the J gene TRBJ1-3, with D unclear. V was trimmed by 0 bases and J by 0 bases, leaving 13 bases between them. CDR1 is SGDLS, CDR2 YYNGEE, per germline. The CDR3 totals 17 residues. For the CDR3, the DNA is TGTGCCAGCAGCGTAGCCCCCGCTGAGGGCTCTGGAAACACCATATATTTT. This translates into CASSVAPAEGSGNTIYF.

V is TRBV5-6 and J is TRBJ1-1; tentatively, D is TRBD1 (6 bases). The length of the CDR3 is 14 residues. Germline loops: CDR1 SGHDT, CDR2 YYEEEE. With 2 bases removed from V and 4 bases from J, the gap between germline ends came to 12 bases. Here the CDR3 DNA reads TGTGCCAGCAGCTTTGGGGTAGGGGGCACTGAAGCTTTCTTT. Encoded protein: CASSFGVGGTEAFF.

The J gene is TRBJ1-4, the V gene TRBV11-3, with a weak D call TRBD1 (5 bases). V was cut by 6 bases and J by 7 bases, with 12 bases left in between. Germline values: CDR1 SGHNT, CDR2 YENEEA. The CDR3 totals 13 residues. The CDR3 region is CASRPTGGEKLFF. The DNA for the CDR3 is TGTGCCAGCAGACCCACGGGGGGTGAAAAACTGTTTTTT.

This chain joins TRBV7-2 and TRBJ2-3, with D uncertain. The CDR3 length is 11 residues. Trimming cost V 7 bases and J 6 bases, with 8 bases left between them. Germline CDR1 is SGHTA and CDR2 is FQGNSA. This CDR3 reads CASKRWDTQYF. CDR3 nucleotides: TGTGCCAGCAAACGGTGGGATACGCAGTATTTT.

The chain employs TRBV4-1 and TRBJ2-3; perhaps TRBD2 as D (6 bases). With 0 bases removed from V and 6 bases from J, the gap between germline ends came to 13 bases. Germline V gene lookup returns CDR1 MGHRA and CDR2 YSYEKL. This CDR3 comprises 15 residues. The CDR3 is CASSQDRGGLDTQYF. CDR3 nucleotides: TGCGCCAGCAGCCAAGATCGGGGAGGTCTGGATACGCAGTATTTT.

This chain joins TRBV4-3 and TRBJ2-7, with 8 positions matching TRBD2. This CDR3 is built from 16 residues. The trim removed 0 bases at V and 3 bases at J, leaving 7 bases unmatched. CDR1 is LGHNA and CDR2 is YSLEER in the germline V gene. The CDR3 reads CASSQDGSGGFYEQYF. The DNA for the CDR3 is TGCGCCAGCAGCCAAGATGGGTCGGGAGGGTTCTACGAGCAGTACTTC.

The genes are TRBV29-1 and TRBJ1-2, with TRBD1 matching over 10 bases. Trimming removed 6 bases from V and 9 bases from J; junction bases left unmatched: 7. Germline assignment: CDR1 SQVTM and CDR2 ANQGSEA. This CDR3 spans 12 amino acids. The CDR3 region is CSVRQGARSYTF. CDR3 nucleotide sequence: TGCAGCGTCCGACAGGGGGCGCGAAGCTACACCTTC.

The V and J genes are TRBV6-5 and TRBJ1-5; 8 bases align to TRBD1. CDR1 and CDR2 from the germline V gene are MNHEY and SVGAGI. The CDR3 contains 15 residues. V lost 5 bases to trimming and J lost 3 bases; unmatched junction nucleotides: 6. CDR3 in amino acids: CASSRTRGPNQPQHF. The CDR3, as DNA: TGTGCCAGCAGTAGAACCAGGGGGCCCAATCAGCCCCAGCATTTT.

As DNA, the CDR3 is TGTGCCAGCAGCGCACAGGGAGTTGCCACCGGGGAGCTGTTTTTT. Translated: CASSAQGVATGELFF. V usage is TRBV5-4 and J usage is TRBJ2-2, with D maybe TRBD1 (6 bases). CDR3 length: 15 amino acids. CDR1 is SGHNT, CDR2 YYREEE, per germline (reference sequence). Trimming took off 4 bases at V and 4 bases at J, with 14 bases between the two ends.

As for this clone: This same CDR3 is encoded by further DNA sequences in the sample. The DNA of the CDR3 is TGTGCCAGCAGCTTAGTTATGGTACAGGGCCTAGGCCTGAACACTGAAGCTTTCTTT. Translation: CASSLVMVQGLGLNTEAFF. The V gene is TRBV7-8, the J gene TRBJ1-1; weak D call: TRBD1 (6 bases). This CDR3 contains 19 residues. V lost 1 base to trimming and J lost 0 bases, with 21 bases between them. Per the germline V gene, CDR1 is SGHVS and CDR2 is FQNEAQ.

V and J are TRBV28 and TRBJ1-5; the match to TRBD1 covers 9 bases. The CDR3 is made up of 17 amino acids. CDR1 and CDR2 from the germline V gene are MDHEN and SYDVKM. With 4 bases clipped from V and 3 bases from J, the junction kept 10 bases outside the gene matches. CDR3 sequence: CASSSFVGQGYNQPQHF. In DNA, the CDR3 is TGTGCCAGCAGTTCCTTCGTGGGACAGGGATACAATCAGCCCCAGCATTTT.

The chain is built from TRBV10-2 and TRBJ2-5, with D perhaps TRBD2 (6 bases). Germline V gene lookup returns CDR1 WSHSY and CDR2 SAAADI. Trimming left V 4 bases short and J 5 bases short, with 14 bases between. The length of the CDR3 is 14 residues. This CDR3 is CASSVNWGDETQYF. The CDR3 region has the DNA TGCGCCAGCAGTGTGAATTGGGGGGACGAGACCCAGTACTTC.

This chain joins TRBV19 and TRBJ2-1; TRBD2 matches at 15 bases. The CDR3 runs to 18 residues. Germline V CDR1 and CDR2: LNHDA, SQIVND (reference sequence). V was clipped by 6 bases and J by 3 bases; unmatched bases: 9. CDR3 nucleotide sequence: TGTGCCAGTAGCCCGGGACTAGCGGGGGGCCTTAACTACAATGAGCAGTTCTTC. This encodes CASSPGLAGGLNYNEQFF.

This rearrangement joins TRBV20-1 to TRBJ2-1, with D uncertain. Per germline, CDR1 DFQATT and CDR2 SNEGSKA (reference sequence). The CDR3 spans 11 residues. The ends were cut back, 1 base at V and 7 bases at J, with 5 bases in the middle. CDR3 sequence (DNA): TGCAGTGCTAGAGGTTTAAATGAGCAGTTCTTC. Its protein is CSARGLNEQFF.

The V call is TRBV19, the J call TRBJ1-4; D perhaps matches TRBD1 (6 bases). This CDR3 is built from 15 residues. The V and J ends lost 4 bases and 8 bases respectively, with 17 bases between them. Germline CDR1 reads LNHDA; CDR2 reads SQIVND (reference sequence). This chain's CDR3 is CASSTQGLLVEKLFF. In DNA form, the CDR3 reads TGTGCCAGTAGTACCCAGGGGTTGTTAGTAGAAAAACTGTTTTTT.

The CDR3 DNA is TGCGCCAGCAGCTTGGAGGCGGGACAGGGGAGGACCGGGGAGCTGTTTTTT. As protein: CASSLEAGQGRTGELFF. The V gene is TRBV5-1, the J gene TRBJ2-2; 10 nucleotides agree with TRBD1. The CDR3 runs to 17 residues. Per the germline V gene, CDR1 is SGHRS and CDR2 is YFSETQ. The V and J ends lost 0 bases and 5 bases, in that order; junction bases with no gene match: 7.

The V call is TRBV7-8, the J call TRBJ1-5; D may be TRBD1 (6 bases). The CDR3 is 16 residues long. V lost 2 bases and J lost 2, with 13 bases in between. In germline, CDR1 is SGHVS, CDR2 FQNEAQ. This chain's CDR3 is CASSLPGAGGNQPQHF. CDR3 sequence (DNA): TGTGCCAGCAGCTTACCTGGGGCAGGGGGCAATCAGCCCCAGCATTTT.

The gene calls are TRBV5-1 and TRBJ2-5, with 8 nucleotides matching TRBD1. Germline CDR1 is SGHRS and CDR2 is YFSETQ. The CDR3 spans 15 residues. V lost 2 bases and J lost 2; bases outside the gene matches: 5. In DNA form, the CDR3 reads TGCGCCAGCAGCTTACGGACAGGGTTTCAAGAGACCCAGTACTTC. The encoded protein is CASSLRTGFQETQYF.